This T cell receptor beta chain is from a study of CD8 T cells in ankylosing spondylitis. In regard to this clonotype: The antigen remains unidentified.

Findings and limits, study-wide: It appeared that ankylosing spondylitis blood was characterized by a TCR beta motif of roughly 8 highly homologous variants.

TCRdb redid the calling of the 5' RACE reads with MiXCR, one entry per CDR3 protein. Seen here are over 600,000 distinct CDR3 sequences, about 20% observed once, and the top ten hold about a fifth. The TCR comes from a male donor with ankylosing spondylitis. The material sequenced was blood, either unsorted or a sorted T cell fraction (not recorded which).

The CDR3 nucleotides read TGTGCCAGCAGCTTAGATGGCGGGGGGGGTTCAGAGACCCAGTACTTC. It is translated as CASSLDGGGGSETQYF. V usage is TRBV7-9 and J usage is TRBJ2-5; 9 nucleotides line up with TRBD2. Germline lookup yields CDR1 SEHNR and CDR2 FQNEAQ (reference sequence). The CDR3 is 16 residues long. Trimming at V came to 1 base and at J to 4 bases, leaving 7 bases not matched to a gene.